This T cell receptor beta chain was found in a study of CD8 T cells in ankylosing spondylitis. Trimming shortened V by 5 bases and J by 2 bases, and 16 bases separated the two germline ends. This CDR3 spans 15 amino acids. TCRdb recomputed calls from the 5' RACE reads with MiXCR, one row per CDR3 protein. The sample yields some 240,000 distinct CDR3 sequences, 8.6% seen once. Sequenced input: blood, either unsorted or a sorted T cell fraction (not recorded which). The genes are TRBV12-3 or TRBV12-4 and TRBJ2-7; tentatively, D is TRBD2 (6 bases). The TCR was taken from a male donor with ankylosing spondylitis or in good health (not recorded which). The CDR3 DNA follows: TGTGCCAGCAGTCCAACTAGCAACTTTACCTACGAGCAGTACTTC. This encodes CASSPTSNFTYEQYF.